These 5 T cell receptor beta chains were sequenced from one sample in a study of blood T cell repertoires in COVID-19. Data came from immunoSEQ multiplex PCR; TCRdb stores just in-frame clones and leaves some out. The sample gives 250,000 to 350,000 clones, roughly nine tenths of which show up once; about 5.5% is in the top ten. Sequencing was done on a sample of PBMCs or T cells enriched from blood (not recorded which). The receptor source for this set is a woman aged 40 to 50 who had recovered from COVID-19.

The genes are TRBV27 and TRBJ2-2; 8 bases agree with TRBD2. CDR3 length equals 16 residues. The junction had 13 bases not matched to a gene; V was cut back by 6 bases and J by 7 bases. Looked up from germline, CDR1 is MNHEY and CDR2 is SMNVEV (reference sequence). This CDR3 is CASRPSAGGGGGELFF. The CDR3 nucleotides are TGTGCCAGCAGACCATCCGCCGGGGGGGGTGGCGGGGAGCTGTTTTTT.

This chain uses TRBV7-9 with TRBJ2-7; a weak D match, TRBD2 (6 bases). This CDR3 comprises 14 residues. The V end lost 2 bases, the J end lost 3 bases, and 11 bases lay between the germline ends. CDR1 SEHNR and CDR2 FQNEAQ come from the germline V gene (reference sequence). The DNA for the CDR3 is TGTGCCAGCAGCTTATCGCCTAGCGTCTACGAGCAGTACTTC. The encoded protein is CASSLSPSVYEQYF. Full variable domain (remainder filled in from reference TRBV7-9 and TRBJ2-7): DTGVSQNPRHKITKRGQNVTFRCDPISEHNRLYWYRQTLGQGPEFLTYFQNEAQLEKSRLLSDRFSAERPKGSFSTLEIQRTEQGDSAMYLCASSLSPSVYEQYFGPGTRLTVT.

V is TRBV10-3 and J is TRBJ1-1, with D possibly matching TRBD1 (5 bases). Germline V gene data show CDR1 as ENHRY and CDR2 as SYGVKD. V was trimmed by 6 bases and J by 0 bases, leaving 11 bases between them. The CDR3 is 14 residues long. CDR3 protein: CAIRGRSMNTEAFF. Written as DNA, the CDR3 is TGTGCCATCAGGGGGCGGAGCATGAACACTGAAGCTTTCTTT.

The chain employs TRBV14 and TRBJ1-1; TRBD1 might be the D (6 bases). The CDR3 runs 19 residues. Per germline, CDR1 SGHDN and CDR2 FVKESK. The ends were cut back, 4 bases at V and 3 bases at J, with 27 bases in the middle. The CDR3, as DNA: TGTGCCAGCAGCCTCGCAATAGGGGGATTTGCCCGGGGAGACACTGAAGCTTTCTTT. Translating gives CASSLAIGGFARGDTEAFF.

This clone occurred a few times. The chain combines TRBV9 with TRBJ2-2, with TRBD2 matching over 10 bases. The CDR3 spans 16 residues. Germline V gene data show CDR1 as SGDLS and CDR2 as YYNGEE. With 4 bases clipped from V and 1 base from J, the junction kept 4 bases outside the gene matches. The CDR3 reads CASSPRTSGNTGELFF. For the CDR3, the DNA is TGTGCCAGCAGCCCCCGGACTAGCGGGAACACCGGGGAGCTGTTTTTT.